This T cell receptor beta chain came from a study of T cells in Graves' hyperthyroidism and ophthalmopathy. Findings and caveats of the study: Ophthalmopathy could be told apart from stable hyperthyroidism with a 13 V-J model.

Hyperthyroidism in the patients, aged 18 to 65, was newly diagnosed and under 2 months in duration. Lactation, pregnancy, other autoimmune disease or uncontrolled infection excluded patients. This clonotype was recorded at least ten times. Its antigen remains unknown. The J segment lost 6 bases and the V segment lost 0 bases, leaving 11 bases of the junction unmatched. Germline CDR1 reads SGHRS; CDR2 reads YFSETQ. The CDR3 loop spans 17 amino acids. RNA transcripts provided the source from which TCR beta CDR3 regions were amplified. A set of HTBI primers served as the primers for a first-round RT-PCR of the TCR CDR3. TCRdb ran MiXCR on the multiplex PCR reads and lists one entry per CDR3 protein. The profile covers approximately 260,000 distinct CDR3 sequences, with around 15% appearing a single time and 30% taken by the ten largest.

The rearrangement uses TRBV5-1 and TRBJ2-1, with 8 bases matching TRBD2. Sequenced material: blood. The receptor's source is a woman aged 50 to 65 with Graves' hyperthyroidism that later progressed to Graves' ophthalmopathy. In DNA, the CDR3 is TGCGCCAGCAGCTTGGGCCCGCTGGCGGGAGGCTCCAATGAGCAGTTCTTC. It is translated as CASSLGPLAGGSNEQFF. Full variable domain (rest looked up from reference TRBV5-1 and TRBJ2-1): KAGVTQTPRYLIKTRGQQVTLSCSPISGHRSVSWYQQTPGQGLQFLFEYFSETQRNKGNFPGRFSGRQFSNSRSEMNVSTLELGDSALYLCASSLGPLAGGSNEQFFGPGTRLTVL.